A selection of T cell receptor beta chains follows, all from one sample in a study of vaccination effects on CD4 cells after COVID-19. The method was immunoSEQ multiplex PCR; TCRdb's version includes in-frame clones alone and lacks a portion of them. The sample carries 70,000 to 85,000 clones, approximately 71% recorded once. Their cognate antigens are unknown. Sequenced here: CD4+ T cells from PBMCs cultured without peptide, sampled before COVID-19 vaccination. All receptors come from a human donor who received a COVID-19 vaccine. Each CDR3 is given without its conserved first and last residue. The size entry is marked missing in some rows and otherwise reads once, few, many or a size class.

CDR3 protein	J gene	clone size	V gene
ASSGSVYTGELF	TRBJ2-2	NA	TRBV15
ASSVVDWNTGELF	TRBJ2-2	NA	TRBV9
ASSPYGTDLNSPLH	TRBJ1-6	few	TRBV18
SVRGEEKLF	TRBJ1-4	NA	TRBV29-1
ASSLDQGRTEAF	TRBJ1-1	NA	TRBV5-1
ASSTWTAYNSPLH	TRBJ1-6	NA	TRBV6-5
AGQVSSGANVLT	TRBJ2-6	few	TRBV6-5
ASSLTDSVDYNEQF	TRBJ2-1	NA	TRBV9
ASSQGFLAEGQPQH	TRBJ1-5	NA	TRBV4-1
ASSGLAGTEQF	TRBJ2-1	NA	TRBV2
ASSQGGGPVNIQY	TRBJ2-4	NA	TRBV3-1/TRBV3-2
ASRPSGGPTDTQY	TRBJ2-3	few	TRBV2
ASSTATGADEAF	TRBJ1-1	few	TRBV18
ASSLGPDLNYGYT	TRBJ1-2	few	TRBV4-1
ASSLATSGGRGELF	TRBJ2-2	once	TRBV7-2
ASRQGTGANVLT	TRBJ2-6	once	TRBV28
ASSQADGMYGYT	TRBJ1-2	NA	TRBV3-1/TRBV3-2
ASSLDYNSPLH	TRBJ1-6	few	TRBV6-5
ASSSQGSSSGNTIY	TRBJ1-3	NA	TRBV2
ASSKTTDTQY	TRBJ2-3	NA	TRBV11-2
ASSPDRNEKLF	TRBJ1-4	once	TRBV18
ASSLVVLQGPNYGYT	TRBJ1-2	NA	TRBV7-8
ASSLSGTVNTEAF	TRBJ1-1	NA	TRBV5-1
SAGFGGGYT	TRBJ1-2	NA	TRBV20-1